Shown below are 20 T cell receptor beta chains from a single sample sequenced in a study of blood T cell repertoires in COVID-19. TCRdb's copy holds only in-frame clones and misses some; the assay was immunoSEQ multiplex PCR. The sample yields about 96,000 clones, around 84% seen once. The sample taken for sequencing was peripheral blood. These receptors all stem from a woman aged 60-70 years with acute or convalescent COVID-19.

The CDR3 is CASSGETKPYEQYF. Here the CDR3 DNA reads TGTGCCAGCAGTGGCGAGACAAAACCCTACGAGCAGTACTTC. The V and J genes are TRBV28 and TRBJ2-7, with D uncertain. Germline V gene data show CDR1 as MDHEN and CDR2 as SYDVKM. V was cut by 5 bases and J by 2 bases, with 13 bases left in between. The CDR3 contains 14 residues.

This clone was detected only a few times. CDR3 residues: CASSLGGHYSGNTIYF. The CDR3 region has the DNA TGCGCCAGCAGCTTGGGGGGGCACTACTCTGGAAACACCATATATTTT. The gene calls are TRBV5-1 and TRBJ1-3, with D possibly being TRBD1 (6 bases). Deletions cut 0 bases from V and 0 bases from J, with 10 bases between. This CDR3 spans 16 amino acids. Per the germline V gene, CDR1 is SGHRS and CDR2 is YFSETQ.

This chain joins TRBV9 and TRBJ1-2, with D unclear. Trimming left V 3 bases short and J 10 bases short, with 19 bases between. The germline gives CDR1 SGDLS, CDR2 YYNGEE. The CDR3 length is 14 residues. This CDR3 is CASSARGEVEDYTF. The CDR3 DNA follows: TGTGCCAGCAGCGCCCGGGGAGAGGTGGAGGACTACACCTTC.

This chain links TRBV6-5 with TRBJ1-1; no clear D gene. This CDR3 is 13 amino acids long. Germline V gene data show CDR1 as MNHEY and CDR2 as SVGAGI. The V gene lost 5 bases and the J gene lost 7 bases, with 14 bases spanning the gap. This CDR3 is CASSRREGGEAFF. CDR3 DNA sequence: TGTGCCAGCAGTCGCCGGGAAGGTGGTGAAGCTTTCTTT.

The chain combines TRBV23-1 with TRBJ1-5; D not certain. TRBV23-1 belongs to the ORF category, with a function that is uncertain. This CDR3 contains 16 residues. The V and J ends lost 2 bases and 0 bases respectively, with 11 bases between them. Here the CDR3 DNA reads TGCGCCAGCAGTCAAATTCGCCCTACTAGCAATCAGCCCCAGCATTTT. Its protein product is CASSQIRPTSNQPQHF.

The chain has TRBV18 and TRBJ1-1; no definite D call. Per germline, CDR1 KGHSH and CDR2 LQKENI. Deletions cut 5 bases from V and 4 bases from J, with 14 bases between. The CDR3 spans 14 residues. CDR3 protein: CASSKNSEGTEAFF. The CDR3 coding sequence is TGTGCCAGCTCAAAAAACAGCGAGGGCACTGAAGCTTTCTTT.

This rearrangement joins TRBV28 to TRBJ1-5; perhaps TRBD1 as D (5 bases). The length of the CDR3 is 13 residues. The V gene's germline CDR1 is MDHEN and CDR2 SYDVKM. V gave up 2 bases and J gave up 11 bases, with 13 bases separating them. CDR3 protein: CASSLQGAKTQHF. CDR3 nucleotides: TGTGCCAGCAGTTTACAAGGGGCCAAGACCCAGCATTTT. The full variable domain, with the rest looked up from reference TRBV28 and TRBJ1-5, is DVKVTQSSRYLVKRTGEKVFLECVQDMDHENMFWYRQDPGLGLRLIYFSYDVKMKEKGDIPEGYSVSREKKERFSLILESASTNQTSMYLCASSLQGAKTQHFGDGTRLSIL.

The rearrangement joins TRBV6-5 to TRBJ1-2; D not certain. CDR3 size: 15 residues. Germline CDR1 is MNHEY and CDR2 is SVGAGI. V gave up 2 bases and J gave up 0 bases, with 10 bases separating them. This CDR3 reads CASSYVNSPNYGYTF. CDR3 coding DNA: TGTGCCAGCAGTTACGTTAACAGTCCTAACTATGGCTACACCTTC.

This clone was observed once. The chain couples TRBV5-5 to TRBJ1-2, with D tentatively TRBD1 (5 bases). Germline CDR1 and CDR2: SGHKS and YYEKEE (reference sequence). The CDR3 sequence is 12 residues long. V was trimmed by 3 bases and J by 2 bases, leaving 5 bases between them. The chain's CDR3 is CASSSGNYGYTF. The CDR3 nucleotides read TGTGCCAGCAGCTCAGGGAACTATGGCTACACCTTC. Using reference TRBV5-5 and TRBJ1-2 for the parts outside the CDR3, the full variable domain is DAGVTQSPTHLIKTRGQQVTLRCSPISGHKSVSWYQQVLGQGPQFIFQYYEKEERGRGNFPDRFSARQFPNYSSELNVNALLLGDSALYLCASSSGNYGYTFGSGTRLTVV.

The chain employs TRBV29-1 and TRBJ2-5; no clear D gene. This CDR3 contains 13 residues. Germline CDR1 reads SQVTM; CDR2 reads ANQGSEA. The ends were cut back, 2 bases at V and 3 bases at J, with 10 bases in the middle. The DNA for the CDR3 is TGCAGCGTTGAATTCGTCGCTAAAGAGACCCAGTACTTC. It is translated as CSVEFVAKETQYF. Full variable domain (remainder filled in from reference TRBV29-1 and TRBJ2-5): SAVISQKPSRDICQRGTSLTIQCQVDSQVTMMFWYRQQPGQSLTLIATANQGSEATYESGFVIDKFPISRPNLTFSTLTVSNMSPEDSSIYLCSVEFVAKETQYFGPGTRLLVL.

The rearrangement links TRBV28 to TRBJ1-1; 8 bases agree with TRBD1. This CDR3 has 14 amino acids. CDR1 is MDHEN and CDR2 is SYDVKM in the germline V gene. The J segment lost 4 bases and the V segment lost 8 bases, leaving 9 bases of the junction unmatched. The CDR3 DNA reads TGTGCCAGCCATCAGGGGGCCGGGGGCACTGAAGCTTTCTTT. Its protein is CASHQGAGGTEAFF.

CDR3 DNA sequence: TGCGCCAGCAGTGAGTTTAGGGGTTTTCTACAAGCTGAAGCTTTCTTT. It yields the protein CASSEFRGFLQAEAFF. V and J are TRBV10-2 and TRBJ1-1; D might be TRBD1 (5 bases). The CDR3 covers 16 residues. CDR1 is WSHSY and CDR2 is SAAADI in the germline V gene. V gave up 1 base and J gave up 6 bases, with 18 bases separating them.

The chain links TRBV6-1 to TRBJ1-1, with a possible D match to TRBD1 (6 bases). Germline CDR1 reads MNHNS; CDR2 reads SASEGT. The V end lost 1 base, the J end lost 0 bases, and 12 bases lay between the germline ends. The length of the CDR3 is 16 residues. CDR3 in DNA: TGTGCCAGCAGTGAAGTGGCAGGGGCGCTGAACACTGAAGCTTTCTTT. This codes for CASSEVAGALNTEAFF.

V and J are TRBV11-3 and TRBJ2-3, with 7 bases lining up with TRBD2. V lost 7 bases and J lost 4; bases outside the gene matches: 11. The length of the CDR3 is 15 residues. CDR1 is SGHNT, CDR2 YENEEA, per germline. CDR3 coding DNA: TGTGCCAGCACCCCGCGGATCGCGGGGGCAGATACGCAGTATTTT. Translation gives CASTPRIAGADTQYF.

This chain connects TRBV4-2 to TRBJ1-2, with D uncertain. Germline CDR1 and CDR2: LGHNA and YNFKEQ. The V gene lost 0 bases and the J gene lost 2 bases, with 16 bases spanning the gap. The CDR3 spans 17 residues. The CDR3 DNA sequence: TGTGCCAGCAGCCAAGATGGCGGCGGGAGAGGAAACTATGGCTACACCTTC. This translates into CASSQDGGGRGNYGYTF.

The chain uses TRBV5-4 and TRBJ2-3; 7 bases map to TRBD2. Germline V CDR1 and CDR2: SGHNT, YYREEE (reference sequence). CDR3 length equals 16 residues. The V segment lost 0 bases and the J segment 1 base; nucleotides outside the gene matches: 5. CDR3 residues: CASSLGERGGTDTQYF. DNA for the CDR3: TGTGCCAGCAGCTTGGGTGAGCGGGGTGGCACAGATACGCAGTATTTT.

Regarding this clone: One end of the junction varies from germline; a read error may be responsible. The chain links TRBV18 to TRBJ2-7; D is perhaps TRBD2 (6 bases). CDR3 length: 14 amino acids. Germline V gene lookup returns CDR1 KGHSH and CDR2 LQKENI. The CDR3 DNA reads TGTGCCAGCTCACCACCAGGGGAGGTCCCTAGGTTGGACTTC. It translates to CASSPPGEVPRLDF.

The chain carries TRBV5-6 and TRBJ1-6, with 7 positions matching TRBD1. Per germline, CDR1 SGHDT and CDR2 YYEEEE. Trimming at V came to 2 bases and at J to 8 bases, leaving 7 bases not matched to a gene. This CDR3 comprises 15 residues. The CDR3 DNA sequence: TGTGCCAGCAGCTTTGTGGACAGGACAGATTCACCCCTCCACTTT. This codes for CASSFVDRTDSPLHF. Supplemented by reference TRBV5-6 and TRBJ1-6, the full variable domain reads DAGVTQSPTHLIKTRGQQVTLRCSPKSGHDTVSWYQQALGQGPQFIFQYYEEEERQRGNFPDRFSGHQFPNYSSELNVNALLLGDSALYLCASSFVDRTDSPLHFGNGTRLTVT.

The genes are TRBV2 and TRBJ2-1; 14 bases map to TRBD2. The CDR3 runs to 21 residues. With 3 bases clipped from V and 1 base from J, the junction kept 14 bases outside the gene matches. Germline values: CDR1 SNHLY, CDR2 FYNNEI. In DNA, the CDR3 is TGTGCCAGCAGTGAGGGTTTCGGACTAGCGGGGGGTAAGATATCCTACAATGAGCAGTTCTTC. As protein: CASSEGFGLAGGKISYNEQFF.

The V gene is TRBV12-3 or TRBV12-4, the J gene TRBJ1-4, with TRBD1 matching 10 bases. Trimming removed 8 bases from V and 7 bases from J; junction bases left unmatched: 1. The CDR3 sequence is 12 residues long. CDR3 in amino acids: CASRTGGEKLFF. For the CDR3, the DNA is TGTGCCAGCCGGACAGGGGGTGAAAAACTGTTTTTT.